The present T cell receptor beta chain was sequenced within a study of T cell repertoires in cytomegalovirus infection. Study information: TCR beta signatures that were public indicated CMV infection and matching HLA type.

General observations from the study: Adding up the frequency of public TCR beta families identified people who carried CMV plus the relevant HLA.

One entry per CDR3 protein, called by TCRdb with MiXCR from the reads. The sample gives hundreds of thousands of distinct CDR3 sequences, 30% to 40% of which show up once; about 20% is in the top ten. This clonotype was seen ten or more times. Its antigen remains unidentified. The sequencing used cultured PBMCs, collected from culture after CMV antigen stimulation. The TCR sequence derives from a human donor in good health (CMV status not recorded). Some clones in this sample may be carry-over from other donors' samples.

Here the CDR3 reads CASSEGRPPGEQFF. DNA for the CDR3: TGTGCCAGCAGCGAAGGAAGGCCCCCGGGTGAGCAGTTCTTC. V gene TRBV7-2 combines with J gene TRBJ2-1; D is unclear. The ends were cut back, 5 bases at V and 9 bases at J, with 17 bases in the middle. CDR1 is SGHTA, CDR2 FQGNSA, per germline. The CDR3 length is 14 residues.